The present TCR beta chain was sequenced within a study of cytomegalovirus exposure and HLA in healthy donors. Study results and caveats: The classifier reportedly diagnosed cytomegalovirus status with high sensitivity and specificity. In a later analysis, across HLA loci, associated TCR counts were highest for DRB1, lowest for HLA-C.

PCR was performed using 60 Vbeta and 13 Jbeta primers. Sequencing used immunoSEQ multiplex PCR; TCRdb keeps in-frame clones, though not all of them. The table lists roughly 160,000 clones, roughly 81% of them singletons, with approximately 13% in the top ten. In the case of this clone: The target antigen is unknown. Its ends do not fully match the called genes, so a read error is possible.

The CDR3 spans 16 residues. Germline assignment: CDR1 SEHNR and CDR2 FQNEAQ (reference sequence). The sequence was obtained from a woman aged 50 to 60 in good health and CMV-seronegative. The chain recombines TRBV7-9 with TRBJ1-3; D possibly corresponds to TRBD1 (5 bases). Sequenced material: PBMCs. CDR3 residues: CASSPPGPRDGDTIYF. In DNA form, the CDR3 reads TGTGCCAGCAGCCCCCCAGGACCCAGGGATGGAGACACCATATATTTT.